Listed here are 27 T cell receptor beta chains from one sample, sequenced in a study of T cell responses to AZD1222 COVID-19 vaccine. Method: immunoSEQ multiplex PCR; TCRdb's copy keeps in-frame clones and lacks some. The sample carries about 120,000 clones, about 90% recorded once. The material was peripheral blood, obtained 28 days after the second AZD1222 dose. Receptor source: an adult who received the AZD1222 COVID-19 vaccine.

V usage is TRBV3-1 (or the pseudogene TRBV3-2) and J usage is TRBJ2-2, with TRBD2 matching 9 bases. The CDR3 covers 15 residues. CDR1 is LGHDT and CDR2 is YNNKEL in the germline V gene (reference sequence). J lost 8 bases, V lost 6 bases, and 10 bases had no gene match. The CDR3 sequence is CASSYRLAEGGELFF. The CDR3 nucleotides are TGTGCCAGCAGTTATCGACTAGCGGAGGGGGGGGAGCTGTTTTTT.

The chain employs TRBV4-1 and TRBJ1-5; no definite D call. The CDR3 loop spans 15 amino acids. Germline CDR1 and CDR2: MGHRA and YSYEKL. V lost 0 bases, J lost 8 bases, and 14 bases lay in between. The CDR3 region is CASSQDLSVREPQHF. The CDR3 DNA is TGCGCCAGCAGCCAAGATCTATCGGTTAGGGAGCCCCAGCATTTT.

V gene TRBV18 combines with J gene TRBJ1-2, with no clear D. Germline assignment: CDR1 KGHSH and CDR2 LQKENI. There are 13 residues in the CDR3. V was shortened by 6 bases and J by 3 bases, with 11 bases between the two germline ends. The CDR3, as DNA: TGTGCCAGCTCCTCGGGAGGAGACTATGGCTACACCTTC. It yields the protein CASSSGGDYGYTF.

J is TRBJ1-6 and V is TRBV28; D is perhaps TRBD1 (5 bases). This CDR3 is 12 amino acids long. V lost 6 bases to trimming and J lost 6 bases, with 6 bases between them. CDR1 and CDR2 (germline): MDHEN, SYDVKM. The CDR3 loop reads CASRGPNSPLHF. The CDR3 DNA reads TGTGCCAGCAGGGGGCCTAATTCACCCCTCCACTTT.

The V gene is TRBV19, the J gene TRBJ2-3; 9 bases are shared with TRBD1. Germline V gives CDR1 LNHDA, CDR2 SQIVND (reference sequence). The ends lost 3 bases at V and 5 bases at J; junction bases unmatched: 9. This CDR3 is built from 16 residues. The CDR3: CASSMEGTGRGDTQYF. The CDR3 DNA is TGTGCCAGTAGTATGGAGGGGACAGGGCGGGGAGATACGCAGTATTTT.

Worth noting for this clone: At one of its ends the junction is not consistent with the germline gene, which may arise from a read error. The chain couples TRBV6-6 to TRBJ2-7; the match to TRBD1 covers 10 bases. The CDR3 extends over 14 amino acids. The germline gives CDR1 MNHNY, CDR2 SVGAGI (reference sequence). CDR3 DNA: TGTGCCAGCAGTTACTCGGACAGGGGGATTGAGCGGTACTTC. Translating gives CASSYSDRGIERYF.

This rearrangement joins TRBV21-1 to TRBJ1-6; the table's D gene call, TRBD1, was not cross checked with the DNA. TRBV21-1 is marked as a pseudogene. CDR3 length equals 15 residues. The CDR3 is CASSKVTGGDSPLHF. For the CDR3, the DNA is TGTGCCAGCAGCAAAGTGACAGGGGGGGATTCACCCCTCCACTTT.

CDR3 sequence (DNA): TGTGCCAGCAGGCGACAGGGTCTAGCTAACTATGGCTACACCTTC. Translation gives CASRRQGLANYGYTF. This chain links TRBV6-5 with TRBJ1-2, with TRBD1 matching 7 bases. This CDR3 contains 15 residues. Germline trimming cut 6 bases from V and 0 bases from J; bases unmatched to any gene: 7. Germline CDR1 and CDR2: MNHEY and SVGAGI.

V gene TRBV7-3 combines with J gene TRBJ2-3; D may be TRBD2 (7 bases). Trimming took off 2 bases at V and 3 bases at J, with 21 bases between the two ends. There are 18 residues in the CDR3. The germline CDR1 and CDR2 sequences are SGHTA and FQGTGA. CDR3 sequence reads: CASSLGAGGGTRTDTQYF. The CDR3 DNA reads as TGTGCCAGCAGCTTAGGGGCTGGGGGAGGGACAAGGACAGATACGCAGTATTTT.

The chain recombines TRBV6-1 with TRBJ1-5, with D perhaps TRBD1 (5 bases). With 1 base removed from V and 6 bases from J, the gap between germline ends came to 16 bases. The CDR3 has 16 amino acids. Germline loops: CDR1 MNHNS, CDR2 SASEGT. As DNA, the CDR3 is TGTGCCAGCAGTGAAGTTGTAGGGGAGCCCCGTCAGCCCCAGCATTTT. Residues: CASSEVVGEPRQPQHF.

The chain carries TRBV5-1 and TRBJ1-4, with D unclear. The CDR3 is made up of 17 amino acids. V gave up 2 bases and J gave up 3 bases, with 17 bases separating them. CDR1 is SGHRS, CDR2 YFSETQ, per germline. CDR3 sequence reads: CASSFGRTPLANEKLFF. CDR3 sequence (DNA): TGCGCCAGCAGCTTTGGCAGGACGCCCCTAGCTAATGAAAAACTGTTTTTT.

The chain couples TRBV11-3 to TRBJ2-4, with D perhaps matching TRBD1 (6 bases). CDR1 is SGHNT and CDR2 is YENEEA in the germline V gene. The CDR3 sequence is 16 residues long. Trimming cost V 1 base and J 5 bases, with 15 bases left between them. CDR3 sequence reads: CASSLGPTTGQNIQYF. The CDR3 DNA follows: TGTGCCAGCAGCTTAGGTCCCACGACAGGCCAAAACATTCAGTACTTC.

This chain connects TRBV4-2 to TRBJ1-5; the match to TRBD1 covers 7 bases. CDR1 LGHNA and CDR2 YNFKEQ come from the germline V gene. The CDR3 covers 19 residues. Trimming at V came to 0 bases and at J to 0 bases, leaving 11 bases not matched to a gene. The CDR3, as DNA: TGTGCCAGCAGCCAAGAGGGCCCGGGACAGCCCTTTAGCAATCAGCCCCAGCATTTT. Translating gives CASSQEGPGQPFSNQPQHF.

This clone was detected only once. The rearrangement links TRBV5-5 to TRBJ2-7; TRBD2 aligns across 7 bases. The germline V gene has CDR1 SGHKS and CDR2 YYEKEE (reference sequence). CDR3 length equals 14 residues. Trimming at V came to 0 bases and at J to 6 bases, leaving 6 bases not matched to a gene. CDR3 loop: CASSLASGEGEQYF. The DNA for the CDR3 is TGTGCCAGCAGCTTGGCCAGCGGGGAGGGCGAGCAGTACTTC.

The chain carries TRBV28 and TRBJ1-5; tentative D call: TRBD1 (5 bases). V was pared by 1 base and J by 4 bases, with 14 bases between. This CDR3 comprises 16 residues. CDR1 and CDR2 from the germline V gene are MDHEN and SYDVKM. Written as DNA, the CDR3 is TGTGCCAGCAGTTTATTTGAGGGGTTGGGGAATCAGCCCCAGCATTTT. Residues: CASSLFEGLGNQPQHF.

V usage is TRBV2 and J usage is TRBJ2-1; possibly TRBD2 for D (6 bases). The germline CDR1 and CDR2 sequences are SNHLY and FYNNEI. V lost 6 bases and J lost 8, with 11 bases in between. The CDR3 consists of 12 residues. The CDR3 nucleotides read TGTGCCAGCAGGGAGCGGGTGGATGAGCAGTTCTTC. This sequence encodes CASRERVDEQFF.

This chain joins TRBV4-2 and TRBJ2-3; possibly TRBD2 for D (5 bases). CDR1 and CDR2 (germline): LGHNA, YNFKEQ. This CDR3 comprises 13 residues. The ends were cut back, 5 bases at V and 0 bases at J, with 6 bases in the middle. CDR3 in amino acids: CASSDYSTDTQYF. The CDR3 nucleotides read TGTGCCAGCAGCGACTATAGCACAGATACGCAGTATTTT.

The chain carries TRBV9 and TRBJ2-1; TRBD2 might be the D (5 bases). V gave up 7 bases and J gave up 7 bases, with 15 bases separating them. The CDR3 totals 13 residues. Per germline, CDR1 SGDLS and CDR2 YYNGEE. The CDR3 nucleotides read TGTGCCAGCCGCGGGCGGGCAGCGAATGAGCAGTTCTTC. Amino acids: CASRGRAANEQFF.

The V call is TRBV15, the J call TRBJ2-1, with 10 bases matching TRBD2. Germline values: CDR1 LNHNV, CDR2 YYDKDF (reference sequence). With V trimmed by 0 bases and J by 4 bases, 0 bases remained unmatched. The CDR3 is made up of 15 amino acids. The CDR3 coding sequence is TGTGCCACCAGCAGAGAGACTAGCGGGTACAATGAGCAGTTCTTC. Amino acids: CATSRETSGYNEQFF.

V is TRBV18 and J is TRBJ1-4, with D perhaps matching TRBD1 (5 bases). This CDR3 has 15 residues. V lost 2 bases and J lost 7, with 14 bases in between. Per the germline V gene, CDR1 is KGHSH and CDR2 is LQKENI. CDR3 DNA: TGTGCCAGCTCACCAGGGATTGGGACTTTTGAAAAACTGTTTTTT. Residues: CASSPGIGTFEKLFF. The whole variable domain, filled in from reference TRBV18 and TRBJ1-4, reads NAGVMQNPRHLVRRRGQEARLRCSPMKGHSHVYWYRQLPEEGLKFMVYLQKENIIDESGMPKERFSAEFPKEGPSILRIQQVVRGDSAAYFCASSPGIGTFEKLFFGSGTQLSVL.

The CDR3 DNA follows: TGTGCCAGCAGTTACCGGACAGTCACAGATACGCAGTATTTT. This gives the protein CASSYRTVTDTQYF. The chain combines TRBV6-5 with TRBJ2-3; D is perhaps TRBD1 (6 bases). This CDR3 is 14 amino acids long. Trimming stripped 2 bases from V and 2 bases from J, with 8 bases between. Germline V CDR1 and CDR2: MNHEY, SVGAGI.

In DNA, the CDR3 is TGTGCCAGCAGCTTCGACAATGAGCAGTTCTTC. Its protein product is CASSFDNEQFF. The chain is built from TRBV13 and TRBJ2-1; D not certain. Germline CDR1 and CDR2: PRHDT and FYEKMQ (reference sequence). V was clipped by 3 bases and J by 5 bases, with 2 bases between them. The CDR3 contains 11 residues.

The chain couples TRBV28 to TRBJ2-4, with D possibly TRBD1 on 5 matching bases. V lost 4 bases and J lost 0, with 13 bases in between. CDR3 length: 16 residues. Germline values: CDR1 MDHEN, CDR2 SYDVKM. The CDR3 sequence: CASSSDRELAKNIQYF. The CDR3 bases are TGTGCCAGCAGTTCCGACAGAGAACTAGCCAAAAACATTCAGTACTTC.

The rearrangement uses TRBV11-3 and TRBJ2-5; no clear D gene. CDR1 SGHNT and CDR2 YENEEA come from the germline V gene. This CDR3 comprises 13 residues. V lost 4 bases and J lost 1, with 7 bases in between. The CDR3 DNA reads as TGTGCCAGCAGCTCTAATCCCCAAGAGACCCAGTACTTC. It is translated as CASSSNPQETQYF.

CDR3 DNA: TGTGCCAGCAGCGACATCAATCTAGCGGGAAGCTCCTACAATGAGCAGTTCTTC. Amino acids: CASSDINLAGSSYNEQFF. The gene calls are TRBV7-9 and TRBJ2-1; 9 nucleotides align to TRBD2. The CDR3 covers 18 residues. The junction had 11 bases not matched to a gene; V was cut back by 5 bases and J by 0 bases. CDR1 and CDR2 (germline): SEHNR, FQNEAQ (reference sequence).

This clone was detected once. This chain connects TRBV7-2 to TRBJ2-1; unclear D gene. Per germline, CDR1 SGHTA and CDR2 FQGNSA. The V and J ends lost 2 bases and 0 bases respectively, with 11 bases between them. The length of the CDR3 is 16 residues. CDR3 bases: TGTGCCAGCAGCTTATACTCTTCGAGCTCCTACAATGAGCAGTTCTTC. The encoded protein is CASSLYSSSSYNEQFF.

This chain connects TRBV7-2 to TRBJ1-3; no firm D call. Germline V CDR1 and CDR2: SGHTA, FQGNSA. The length of the CDR3 is 15 residues. Trimming removed 1 base from V and 4 bases from J, with 11 bases in between. The CDR3 DNA reads TGTGCCAGCAGCTTAGGAGGTCAGATCGGAAACACCATATATTTT. Translation: CASSLGGQIGNTIYF.